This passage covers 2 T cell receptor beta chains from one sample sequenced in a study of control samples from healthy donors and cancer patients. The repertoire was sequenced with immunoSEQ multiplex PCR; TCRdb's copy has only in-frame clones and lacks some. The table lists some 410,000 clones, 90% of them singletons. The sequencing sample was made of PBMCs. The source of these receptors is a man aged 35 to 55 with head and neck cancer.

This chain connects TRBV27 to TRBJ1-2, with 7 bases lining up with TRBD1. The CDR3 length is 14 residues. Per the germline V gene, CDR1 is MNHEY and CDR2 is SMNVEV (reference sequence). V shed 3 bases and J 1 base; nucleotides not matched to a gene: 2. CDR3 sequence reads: CASSLGQFNYGYTF. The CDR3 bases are TGTGCCAGCAGTTTGGGACAGTTTAACTATGGCTACACCTTC.

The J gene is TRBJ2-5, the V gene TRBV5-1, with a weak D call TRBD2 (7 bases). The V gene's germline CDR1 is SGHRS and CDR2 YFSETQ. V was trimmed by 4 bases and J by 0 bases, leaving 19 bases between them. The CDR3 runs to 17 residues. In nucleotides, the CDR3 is TGCGCCAGCAGCCTCGGGGTCGGGGGGCCGAACCAAGAGACCCAGTACTTC. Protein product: CASSLGVGGPNQETQYF.